This is a list of T cell receptor beta chains from one sample in a study of T cells in Graves' hyperthyroidism and ophthalmopathy. TCRdb fed the multiplex PCR reads into MiXCR, producing one record per CDR3 protein. This table holds roughly 740,000 distinct CDR3 sequences, about a sixth found once. The sequencing input was blood. These receptors were collected from a man younger than 35 with Graves' hyperthyroidism. The CDR3 runs from the conserved cysteine through the conserved F or W. D genes are given only for firm matches. Size is stated for part of the rows, as once, few or many counts, or as a class when the clone is expanded.

len,v_gene,j_gene,abundance,d_gene,CDR3aa,CDR3nt
17,TRBV7-3,TRBJ2-1,-,TRBD2,CASSLKAGGLPYNEQFF,TGTGCCAGCAGCTTGAAGGCGGGGGGACTGCCCTACAATGAGCAGTTCTTC
13,TRBV18,TRBJ2-5,few,-,CASSPGIVETQYF,TGTGCCAGCTCACCAGGGATCGTGGAGACCCAGTACTTC
16,TRBV7-9,TRBJ1-6,-,-,CASTLLSGRRNSPLHF,TGTGCCAGCACCCTCCTCTCGGGACGGCGTAATTCACCCCTCCACTTT
15,TRBV5-1,TRBJ1-6,-,-,CASSFSLLTGSPLHF,TGCGCCAGCAGCTTTTCCCTTCTCACGGGGTCACCCCTCCACTTT
17,TRBV12-3/TRBV12-4,TRBJ1-1,-,TRBD1,CASRQTLGTGKNTEAFF,TGTGCCAGCAGGCAAACTCTGGGGACAGGGAAGAACACTGAAGCTTTCTTT
12,TRBV11-2,TRBJ2-5,many,-,CASRGVQETQYF,TGTGCCAGCAGGGGAGTTCAAGAGACCCAGTACTTC
18,TRBV7-9,TRBJ1-5,few,-,CASSLVGGAADLNQPQHF,TGTGCCAGCAGCTTAGTGGGGGGGGCCGCAGACCTAAATCAGCCCCAGCATTTT
13,TRBV6-2/TRBV6-3,TRBJ1-2,-,TRBD1,CASRKTGVDGYTF,TGTGCCAGCAGAAAGACAGGGGTCGATGGCTACACCTTC
13,TRBV28,TRBJ2-7,many,-,CASSLPFSYEQYF,TGTGCCAGCAGTCTACCGTTCTCCTACGAGCAGTACTTC
14,TRBV20-1,TRBJ2-3,many,TRBD2,CSARTSAGTDTQYF,TGCAGTGCCAGGACTAGCGCTGGCACAGATACGCAGTATTTT
12,TRBV7-9,TRBJ2-3,many,-,CASSLRQDTQYF,TGTGCCAGCAGCCTGAGGCAAGATACGCAGTATTTT
16,TRBV2,TRBJ2-2,many,TRBD1,CASSETGARNTGELFF,TGTGCCAGCAGCGAGACAGGGGCACGGAACACCGGGGAGCTGTTTTTT
15,TRBV20-1,TRBJ2-3,-,TRBD2,CSAKRLAGCTDTQYF,TGCAGTGCGAAAAGACTAGCGGGTTGCACAGATACGCAGTATTTT
16,TRBV27,TRBJ2-1,few,-,CASSPQGGRPHNEQFF,TGTGCCAGCAGTCCCCAAGGAGGGAGACCCCACAATGAGCAGTTCTTC
18,TRBV28,TRBJ2-2,many,TRBD1,CASSLPYDRGARTGELFF,TGTGCCAGCAGTCTCCCGTATGACAGGGGGGCTAGAACCGGGGAGCTGTTTTTT
16,TRBV20-1,TRBJ2-3,-,TRBD2,CSAPPPTSRGGGAQYF,TGCAGTGCTCCCCCCCCGACTAGCCGGGGGGGGGGGGCGCAGTATTTT
13,TRBV7-2,TRBJ2-7,-,-,CTSSAPSSYEQYF,TGTACCAGCAGCGCCCCTAGCTCCTACGAGCAGTACTTC
19,TRBV2,TRBJ2-2,many,TRBD2,CASSRSGLAGVGGTGELFF,TGTGCCAGCAGTCGATCGGGACTAGCGGGAGTGGGTGGCACCGGGGAGCTGTTTTTT
13,TRBV18,TRBJ1-1,-,-,CASSPGGFSEAFF,TGTGCCAGCTCCCCCGGAGGGTTCTCTGAAGCTTTCTTT
14,TRBV28,TRBJ1-1,-,-,CASSPPLGGERTFF,TGTGCCAGCAGTCCCCCGCTGGGGGGGGAGCGGACTTTCTTT
14,TRBV30,TRBJ1-4,few,-,CAWSVLTDNEKLFF,TGTGCCTGGAGTGTGCTGACTGACAATGAAAAACTGTTTTTT
18,TRBV6-1,TRBJ2-6,-,TRBD1,CASSPTLQGSTGANVLTF,TGTGCCAGCAGTCCGACCCTACAGGGGAGCACTGGGGCCAACGTCCTGACTTTC
16,TRBV7-2,TRBJ2-7,many,-,CASSLAATGFSYEQYF,TGTGCCAGCAGCTTAGCGGCGACTGGATTCTCCTACGAGCAGTACTTC
14,TRBV5-1,TRBJ1-2,-,-,CASSFGQRNYGYTF,TGCGCCAGCAGCTTCGGACAGCGTAACTATGGCTACACCTTC
17,TRBV3-1,TRBJ2-2,-,-,CASSQVVPVRNTGELFF,TGTGCCAGCAGCCAAGTTGTTCCGGTCAGAAACACCGGGGAGCTGTTTTTT
12,TRBV28,TRBJ2-7,many,-,CASRTAPYEQYF,TGTGCCAGCAGGACAGCGCCCTACGAGCAGTACTTC
15,TRBV2,TRBJ1-1,many,-,CASRRPDTSNTEAFF,TGTGCCAGCAGGCGGCCCGACACCTCGAACACTGAAGCTTTCTTT
14,TRBV24-1,TRBJ2-2,few,-,CATSRVGGSGELFF,TGTGCCACCAGTAGGGTAGGCGGGTCCGGGGAGCTGTTTTTT
12,TRBV29-1,TRBJ1-3,-,TRBD1,CSVQGAGNTIYF,TGCAGCGTACAGGGGGCTGGAAACACCATATATTTT
15,TRBV27,TRBJ2-1,-,TRBD2,CASRDSGGSYNEQFF,TGTGCCAGCAGGGATAGCGGGGGCTCCTACAATGAGCAGTTCTTC
13,TRBV12-3/TRBV12-4,TRBJ1-5,many,TRBD1,CASSLRGTQPQHF,TGTGCCAGCAGTCTCAGGGGGACTCAGCCCCAGCATTTT
15,TRBV11-2,TRBJ2-1,many,TRBD1,CASSLGHGTVYEQFF,TGTGCCAGCAGCTTAGGGCACGGGACAGTCTATGAGCAGTTCTTC
15,TRBV7-6,TRBJ1-3,-,-,CASSLTLGSGNTIYF,TGTGCCAGCAGCTTAACCCTTGGGTCTGGAAACACCATATATTTT
14,TRBV7-2,TRBJ2-1,-,TRBD2,CASSFGLAPNEQFF,TGTGCCAGCAGCTTCGGACTAGCGCCCAATGAGCAGTTCTTC
15,TRBV7-2,TRBJ2-3,many,-,CASSLFSLFTDTQYF,TGTGCCAGCAGCTTATTTTCACTGTTCACAGATACGCAGTATTTT
14,TRBV10-3,TRBJ2-6,-,-,CAIRQDSGANVLTF,TGTGCCATCCGTCAGGACTCTGGGGCCAACGTCCTGACTTTC
15,TRBV30,TRBJ2-1,many,TRBD1,CAWETDRGGLNEQFF,TGTGCCTGGGAAACCGACAGGGGAGGTCTGAATGAGCAGTTCTTC
13,TRBV7-9,TRBJ2-1,-,-,CASLPSSYNEQFF,TGTGCCAGCCTACCCAGCTCCTACAATGAGCAGTTCTTC
15,TRBV2,TRBJ2-3,many,-,CASILRNGGGDTQYF,TGTGCCAGCATCTTGAGGAACGGGGGAGGAGATACGCAGTATTTT
14,TRBV7-9,TRBJ2-1,-,-,CASSLDRWANEQFF,TGTGCCAGCAGCTTAGACCGATGGGCCAATGAGCAGTTCTTC
14,TRBV2,TRBJ1-5,many,TRBD1,CASSGQGASQPQHF,TGTGCCAGCTCCGGACAGGGCGCGTCTCAGCCCCAGCATTTT
14,TRBV6-2/TRBV6-3,TRBJ2-1,many,TRBD2,CASSYGLAVYEQFF,TGTGCCAGCAGTTATGGACTAGCGGTATACGAGCAGTTCTTC
15,TRBV7-9,TRBJ2-7,many,-,CASSLAHTGRYEQYF,TGTGCCAGCAGCTTAGCGCACACTGGTCGCTACGAGCAGTACTTC
14,TRBV20-1,TRBJ2-3,-,-,CSARVSGGRDTQYF,TGCAGTGCTAGAGTTTCCGGGGGTCGGGATACGCAGTATTTT
14,TRBV5-5,TRBJ2-7,few,TRBD1,CASSPWDRAYEQYF,TGTGCCAGCAGCCCCTGGGACAGAGCCTACGAGCAGTACTTC
14,TRBV5-1,TRBJ1-1,many,-,CASSFGGKNTEAFF,TGCGCCAGCAGCTTTGGAGGGAAGAACACTGAAGCTTTCTTT
12,TRBV27,TRBJ2-7,many,-,CASSPMLPEQYF,TGTGCCAGCAGTCCCATGCTTCCAGAGCAGTACTTC
17,TRBV7-2,TRBJ2-3,many,-,CASSLGNRVTSTDTQYF,TGTGCCAGCAGCTTAGGAAACCGGGTTACTAGCACAGATACGCAGTATTTT
14,TRBV5-1,TRBJ2-4,-,-,CASSLEQGGRIQYF,TGCGCCAGCAGCTTGGAACAGGGCGGGCGCATTCAGTACTTC
15,TRBV11-2,TRBJ2-3,many,TRBD2,CASSFRTSDTDTQYF,TGTGCCAGCAGCTTTAGGACTAGCGACACAGATACGCAGTATTTT
14,TRBV7-8,TRBJ2-1,-,-,CASRNSRPYNEQFF,TGTGCCAGCCGAAATAGCCGACCCTACAATGAGCAGTTCTTC
16,TRBV15,TRBJ2-1,-,TRBD2,CATSRRSGRDYNEQFF,TGTGCCACCAGCAGGCGAAGCGGGAGAGACTACAATGAGCAGTTCTTC
15,TRBV12-5,TRBJ2-1,few,TRBD1,CASGWGQGTYNEQFF,TGTGCTAGTGGTTGGGGACAGGGGACGTACAATGAGCAGTTCTTC